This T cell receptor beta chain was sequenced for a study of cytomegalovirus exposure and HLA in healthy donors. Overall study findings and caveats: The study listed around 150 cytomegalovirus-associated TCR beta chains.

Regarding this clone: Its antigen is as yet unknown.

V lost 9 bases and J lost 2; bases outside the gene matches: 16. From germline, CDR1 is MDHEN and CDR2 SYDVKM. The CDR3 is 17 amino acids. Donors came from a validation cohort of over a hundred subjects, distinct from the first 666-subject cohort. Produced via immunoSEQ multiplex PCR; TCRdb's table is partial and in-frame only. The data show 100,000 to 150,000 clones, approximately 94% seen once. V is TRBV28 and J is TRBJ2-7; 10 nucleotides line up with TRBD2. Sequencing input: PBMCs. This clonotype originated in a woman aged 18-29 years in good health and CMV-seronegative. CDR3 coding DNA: TGTGCCAGTCGACTAGCGGGTACTCGACCCCTCACCTACGAGCAGTACTTC. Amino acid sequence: CASRLAGTRPLTYEQYF.